These 25 T cell receptor beta chains were sequenced from one sample in a study of blood T cells in healthy people across ages. Alongside a J-beta primer mix, a sample-barcoded 5' primer served in a second PCR lasting 7 to 11 cycles. TCRdb called the 5' RACE reads again in MiXCR, with one record for every CDR3 protein. The sample lists roughly 800,000 distinct CDR3 sequences; 25% were seen once. Another study also made use of these data, one on T cells of mothers and their children.

Sequenced material: blood. The receptors shown here come from a boy younger than 18 in good health.

This rearrangement joins TRBV20-1 to TRBJ2-3; TRBD1 matches at 9 bases. The V gene's germline CDR1 is DFQATT and CDR2 SNEGSKA (reference sequence). V trimming: 5 bases; J trimming: 4 bases; junction bases outside the gene matches: 10. This CDR3 region has 15 residues. The CDR3 DNA is TGCAGTGCTGACCGGGACAGGGTAGCGGCAGATACGCAGTATTTT. The encoded protein is CSADRDRVAADTQYF.

This rearrangement joins TRBV12-3 or TRBV12-4 to TRBJ1-5; the D is unclear. CDR3 size: 14 residues. V lost 5 bases to trimming and J lost 0 bases, with 8 bases between them. The chain's CDR3 is CASSGGTSNQPQHF. The CDR3 nucleotides read TGTGCCAGCAGTGGTGGCACTAGCAATCAGCCCCAGCATTTT.

This clonotype appeared many times. V and J are TRBV7-8 and TRBJ2-3; 8 nucleotides align to TRBD2. Germline trimming cut 4 bases from V and 2 bases from J; bases unmatched to any gene: 8. Germline lookup yields CDR1 SGHVS and CDR2 FQNEAQ. The CDR3 loop spans 16 amino acids. For the CDR3, the DNA is TGTGCCAGCAGCTATTTGGGACTAGATTACACAGATACGCAGTATTTT. Its protein product is CASSYLGLDYTDTQYF.

This clonotype has more than one count but fewer than ten. The chain joins TRBV10-3 to TRBJ2-5; unclear D gene. Trimming left V 3 bases short and J 4 bases short, with 9 bases between. Germline CDR1 ENHRY, CDR2 SYGVKD. CDR3 length equals 13 residues. CDR3 bases: TGTGCCATCAGTGAACGCCGGGTAGAGACCCAGTACTTC. As protein: CAISERRVETQYF.

The CDR3 region is CASSLDTYTEAFF. The CDR3 DNA reads as TGTGCCAGCAGCTTAGACACCTACACTGAAGCTTTCTTT. This chain uses TRBV7-2 with TRBJ1-1; D call uncertain. Germline CDR1 and CDR2: SGHTA and FQGNSA. Between the trimmed V and J ends, which lost 1 base and 3 bases, there was a span of 6 bases. This CDR3 contains 13 residues. Looking up the rest from reference TRBV7-2 and TRBJ1-1 gives the full variable domain: GAGVSQSPSNKVTEKGKDVELRCDPISGHTALYWYRQSLGQGLEFLIYFQGNSAPDKSGLPSDRFSAERTGGSVSTLTIQRTQQEDSAVYLCASSLDTYTEAFFGQGTRLTVV.

To note about this clonotype: At one end the junction does not follow the germline gene, possibly because of a read error. The genes are TRBV7-2 and TRBJ2-2; TRBD1 or TRBD2 may be the D gene (5 bases each). The germline V gene has CDR1 SGHTA and CDR2 FQGNSA. This CDR3 comprises 16 residues. The CDR3 loop is CASSPDGRQNTGELVF. In DNA, the CDR3 is TGTGCCAGCAGCCCAGATGGGAGACAGAACACCGGGGAGCTGGTTTTT.

The V gene is TRBV12-3 or TRBV12-4, the J gene TRBJ1-6; tentatively, D is TRBD1 (6 bases). V lost 5 bases, J lost 11 bases, and 22 bases lay in between. The CDR3 sequence is 16 residues long. The CDR3 here is CASSPLVGTKRAPLHF. CDR3 DNA: TGTGCCAGCAGTCCTCTTGTCGGGACAAAAAGGGCACCCCTCCACTTT.

This clonotype was observed many times. The rearrangement links TRBV7-3 to TRBJ2-5; D not resolved. This CDR3 comprises 12 residues. Per the germline V gene, CDR1 is SGHTA and CDR2 is FQGTGA. With 3 bases removed from V and 5 bases from J, the gap between germline ends came to 7 bases. CDR3 nucleotides: TGTGCCAGCAGCTTCCCTGGGGAGACCCAGTACTTC. It translates to CASSFPGETQYF.

There are a few counts of this clonotype. CDR3: CASSFWERDSSFATNEKLFF. The DNA for the CDR3 is TGTGCCAGCAGCTTCTGGGAAAGGGACAGCTCCTTTGCAACTAATGAAAAACTGTTTTTT. The chain couples TRBV11-1 to TRBJ1-4, with 7 bases matching TRBD1. The CDR3 is made up of 20 amino acids. CDR1 SGHAT and CDR2 FQDESV come from the germline V gene (reference sequence). J was trimmed by 0 bases and V by 3 bases; bases with no gene match: 16. Full variable domain (missing parts from reference TRBV11-1 and TRBJ1-4): EAEVAQSPRYKITEKSQAVAFWCDPISGHATLYWYRQILGQGPELLVQFQDESVVDDSQLPKDRFSAERLKGVDSTLKIQPAELGDSAMYLCASSFWERDSSFATNEKLFFGSGTQLSVL.

A few counts support this clonotype. The chain recombines TRBV4-3 with TRBJ1-1; 7 bases fit TRBD1. The CDR3 length is 15 residues. Germline trimming cut 6 bases from V and 1 base from J; bases unmatched to any gene: 8. The germline V gene encodes CDR1 LGHNA and CDR2 YSLEER. The CDR3 is CASREDRARNTEAFF. The DNA for the CDR3 is TGCGCCAGCAGGGAAGACAGGGCTCGGAACACTGAAGCTTTCTTT.

The rearrangement links TRBV28 to TRBJ2-1; 10 nucleotides align to TRBD1. Germline V lookup: CDR1 MDHEN, CDR2 SYDVKM. Unmatched junction bases numbered 2, after V lost 1 base and J lost 5 bases. CDR3 size: 15 residues. CDR3 coding DNA: TGTGCCAGCAGTTTATCGGGACAGGGGAACAATGAGCAGTTCTTC. Encoded protein: CASSLSGQGNNEQFF. Variable domain in full (rest from reference TRBV28 and TRBJ2-1): DVKVTQSSRYLVKRTGEKVFLECVQDMDHENMFWYRQDPGLGLRLIYFSYDVKMKEKGDIPEGYSVSREKKERFSLILESASTNQTSMYLCASSLSGQGNNEQFFGPGTRLTVL.

V is TRBV28 and J is TRBJ1-1, with D possibly matching TRBD1 (6 bases). Germline CDR1 reads MDHEN; CDR2 reads SYDVKM. This CDR3 has 13 amino acids. Trimming took off 8 bases at V and 4 bases at J, with 14 bases between the two ends. DNA for the CDR3: TGTGCCAGCGGGTCGGGGGCTTCCACTGAAGCTTTCTTT. This translates into CASGSGASTEAFF. Variable domain in full (rest from reference TRBV28 and TRBJ1-1): DVKVTQSSRYLVKRTGEKVFLECVQDMDHENMFWYRQDPGLGLRLIYFSYDVKMKEKGDIPEGYSVSREKKERFSLILESASTNQTSMYLCASGSGASTEAFFGQGTRLTVV.

The chain recombines TRBV25-1 with TRBJ2-2; 8 nucleotides agree with TRBD2. Germline V lookup: CDR1 MGHDK, CDR2 SYGVNS. This CDR3 is built from 16 residues. Trimming cost V 4 bases and J 5 bases; bases outside gene matches: 9. DNA of the CDR3: TGTGCCAGCAGTGCTCCAGCGGGGGAGGGAACCGGGGAGCTGTTTTTT. Residues: CASSAPAGEGTGELFF.

This clonotype was counted between two and nine times. A junction boundary mismatches the germline segment, possibly from a read error. The chain couples TRBV7-2 to TRBJ2-7, with TRBD2 identical over 10 bases. CDR3 length: 15 residues. Germline CDR1 is SGHTA and CDR2 is FQGNSA. CDR3 region: CASSPGIAGGYKQYF. The CDR3 region has the DNA TGTGCCAGCAGCCCGGGGATAGCGGGGGGCTACAAGCAGTACTTC.

The chain recombines TRBV20-1 with TRBJ2-6; a weak D match, TRBD2 (5 bases). Looked up from germline, CDR1 is DFQATT and CDR2 is SNEGSKA (reference sequence). CDR3 length: 14 residues. V was clipped by 5 bases and J by 1 base, with 9 bases between them. The CDR3 loop is CSAVKRSGANVLTF. The CDR3 bases are TGCAGTGCTGTTAAGCGGTCTGGGGCCAACGTCCTGACTTTC.

The chain combines TRBV3-1 with TRBJ2-5; unclear D gene. The CDR3 runs to 14 residues. The V end lost 4 bases, the J end lost 9 bases, and 18 bases lay between the germline ends. CDR1 is LGHDT, CDR2 YNNKEL, per germline (reference sequence). The DNA for the CDR3 is TGTGCCAGCAGCCCTCAATTGAAGACTGGGGCCCAGTACTTC. Translation: CASSPQLKTGAQYF.

This clonotype was picked up a small number of times. The chain combines TRBV7-9 with TRBJ2-1; D assignment may be TRBD1 or TRBD2 (6 bases each). Between the trimmed V and J ends, which lost 2 bases and 4 bases, there was a span of 24 bases. There are 19 residues in the CDR3. Germline lookup yields CDR1 SEHNR and CDR2 FQNEAQ (reference sequence). The CDR3 sequence is CASSLRLTGPGEVYNEQFF. As DNA, the CDR3 is TGTGCCAGCAGCTTAAGACTAACTGGCCCAGGGGAGGTTTACAATGAGCAGTTCTTC.

The CDR3 spells CASSEVNQPQHF. In DNA form, the CDR3 reads TGTGCCAGCAGCGAGGTCAATCAGCCCCAGCATTTT. The chain joins TRBV7-9 to TRBJ1-5; the D is unclear. The ends were cut back, 5 bases at V and 3 bases at J, with 5 bases in the middle. The CDR3 runs to 12 residues. CDR1 and CDR2 (germline): SEHNR, FQNEAQ (reference sequence).

This chain links TRBV7-2 with TRBJ2-5, with TRBD2 matching over 9 bases. The CDR3 has 15 amino acids. The germline V gene has CDR1 SGHTA and CDR2 FQGNSA. V lost 6 bases, J lost 5 bases, and 10 bases stayed unmatched. The CDR3: CASSYTLTSGETQYF. The CDR3 coding sequence is TGTGCCAGCAGTTACACCCTCACTAGCGGGGAGACCCAGTACTTC.

V usage is TRBV27 and J usage is TRBJ1-2; D is ambiguous. Germline V gene lookup returns CDR1 MNHEY and CDR2 SMNVEV (reference sequence). The CDR3 runs to 13 residues. Between the trimmed V and J ends, which lost 8 bases and 5 bases, there was a span of 15 bases. The CDR3 DNA reads as TGTGCCAGCGGATCCCGAGACGGGTATGGCTACACCTTC. The encoded protein is CASGSRDGYGYTF.

The V and J genes are TRBV6-5 and TRBJ1-1; D may be TRBD1 (6 bases). CDR3 length: 13 residues. The germline V gene encodes CDR1 MNHEY and CDR2 SVGAGI. The V gene lost 5 bases and the J gene lost 5 bases, with 12 bases spanning the gap. The CDR3 sequence is CASSEQGVTEAFF. The CDR3 DNA reads as TGTGCCAGCAGTGAACAGGGAGTGACTGAAGCTTTCTTT.

This clonotype was seen a handful of times. The V call is TRBV7-2, the J call TRBJ2-5; D gene ambiguous. The germline V gene has CDR1 SGHTA and CDR2 FQGNSA. Deletions cut 1 base from V and 5 bases from J, with 8 bases between. CDR3 length equals 13 residues. DNA for the CDR3: TGTGCCAGCAGCTTAGGTGTTTCGGAGACCCAGTACTTC. This translates into CASSLGVSETQYF.

V gene TRBV5-1 combines with J gene TRBJ2-7; TRBD1 matches at 8 bases. The junction had 11 bases not matched to a gene; V was cut back by 4 bases and J by 5 bases. In germline, CDR1 is SGHRS, CDR2 YFSETQ. The CDR3 length is 15 residues. In DNA form, the CDR3 reads TGCGCCAGCAGCATAAGTGGTGGACAGGGCCACGAGCAGTACTTC. Translation: CASSISGGQGHEQYF.

The chain recombines TRBV6-5 with TRBJ2-5, with D unresolved. V was clipped by 6 bases and J by 6 bases, with 17 bases between them. The CDR3 totals 14 residues. Germline-derived CDR1 and CDR2 are MNHEY and SVGAGI. CDR3 DNA sequence: TGTGCCAGCAGCATTTCTATGGGTTCGAAGACCCAGTACTTC. It specifies CASSISMGSKTQYF.

V gene TRBV7-3 combines with J gene TRBJ2-3, with 10 bases matching TRBD2. Germline-derived CDR1 and CDR2 are SGHTA and FQGTGA. Trimming cost V 4 bases and J 1 base; bases outside gene matches: 8. The CDR3 consists of 17 residues. The CDR3 DNA follows: TGTGCCAGCAGCTCCGTCGGTGGACTAGCGGGCACAGATACGCAGTATTTT. Translation: CASSSVGGLAGTDTQYF.